Following are 26 T cell receptor beta chains from one sample sequenced in a study of technical replicates of blood from a handful of donors. Only in-frame clones appear in the TCRdb table, and some are missing; sequencing was by immunoSEQ multiplex PCR. The sample consists of some 69,000 clones, about 87% of them appearing once. Material: PBMCs. These receptor sequences come from a human donor in good health. Some clones in this sample may be carry-over from other donors' samples.

This chain connects TRBV9 to TRBJ2-7; 8 nucleotides line up with TRBD1. The CDR3 spans 15 residues. Germline values: CDR1 SGDLS, CDR2 YYNGEE. With 3 bases clipped from V and 3 bases from J, the junction kept 8 bases outside the gene matches. The CDR3 bases are TGTGCCAGCAGCGGTGGACAGGGAAGGAACTACGAGCAGTACTTC. Translating gives CASSGGQGRNYEQYF.

The V gene is TRBV2, the J gene TRBJ2-1; D is unclear. Trimming took off 5 bases at V and 3 bases at J, with 14 bases between the two ends. Germline V gene sequence: CDR1 SNHLY, CDR2 FYNNEI. The CDR3 totals 15 residues. The CDR3 reads CASSRMARLYNEQFF. In DNA form, the CDR3 reads TGTGCCAGCAGTCGAATGGCACGCCTCTACAATGAGCAGTTCTTC.

The chain has TRBV30 and TRBJ1-1; D might be TRBD1 (5 bases). Germline CDR1 and CDR2: GTSNPN and SVGIG (reference sequence). V was trimmed by 0 bases and J by 0 bases, leaving 11 bases between them. There are 15 residues in the CDR3. CDR3: CAWSVVAGMNTEAFF. For the CDR3, the DNA is TGTGCCTGGAGTGTTGTGGCAGGGATGAACACTGAAGCTTTCTTT.

The chain recombines TRBV7-3 with TRBJ2-7, with D possibly being TRBD1 (5 bases). Germline CDR1 SGHTA, CDR2 FQGTGA. CDR3 length equals 13 residues. With 6 bases removed from V and 3 bases from J, the gap between germline ends came to 12 bases. The CDR3 DNA reads TGTGCCAGCAGTCAGGGTTGGGACTACGAGCAGTACTTC. Translated, it gives CASSQGWDYEQYF. Looking up the rest from reference TRBV7-3 and TRBJ2-7 gives the full variable domain: GAGVSQTPSNKVTEKGKYVELRCDPISGHTALYWYRQSLGQGPEFLIYFQGTGAADDSGLPNDRFFAVRPEGSVSTLKIQRTERGDSAVYLCASSQGWDYEQYFGPGTRLTVT.

V is TRBV6-6 and J is TRBJ2-5; the D is unclear. Germline CDR1 and CDR2: MNHNY and SVGAGI (reference sequence). V was shortened by 0 bases and J by 3 bases, with 8 bases between the two germline ends. CDR3 length: 14 residues. The CDR3 region is CASSYSPAEETQYF. In DNA form, the CDR3 reads TGTGCCAGCAGTTACTCTCCGGCGGAAGAGACCCAGTACTTC.

V is TRBV10-3 and J is TRBJ2-1, with 10 nucleotides matching TRBD2. Trimming took 0 bases from V and 7 from J; bases not matched to a gene: 3. CDR3 length: 15 residues. Per germline, CDR1 ENHRY and CDR2 SYGVKD. CDR3 region: CAISESALAGNEQFF. The CDR3 DNA is TGTGCCATCAGTGAGTCGGCACTAGCGGGAAATGAGCAGTTCTTC.

The rearrangement links TRBV4-3 to TRBJ1-1; 7 bases align to TRBD1. This CDR3 comprises 15 residues. Losses at the gene ends were 1 base for V and 5 bases for J; bases not matched to a gene: 7. The germline V gene encodes CDR1 LGHNA and CDR2 YSLEER. CDR3 bases: TGCGCCAGCAGCCAAGGATTTACAGGGGATACTGAAGCTTTCTTT. This translates into CASSQGFTGDTEAFF.

The CDR3 protein is CASSPYLGSGGTEAFF. DNA of the CDR3: TGTGCCAGCAGCCCCTACCTTGGCAGTGGAGGCACTGAAGCTTTCTTT. V usage is TRBV5-6 and J usage is TRBJ1-1, with D uncertain. The CDR3 contains 16 residues. V lost 4 bases to trimming and J lost 4 bases, with 20 bases between them. In germline, CDR1 is SGHDT, CDR2 YYEEEE.

The chain carries TRBV11-2 and TRBJ1-6; 7 bases line up with TRBD1. J lost 7 bases, V lost 2 bases, and 2 bases had no gene match. The CDR3 runs to 14 residues. Looked up from germline, CDR1 is SGHAT and CDR2 is FQNNGV. CDR3: CASSLSGGNSPLHF. CDR3 DNA: TGTGCCAGCAGCTTATCAGGGGGGAATTCACCCCTCCACTTT.

In nucleotides, the CDR3 is TGCGCCAGCAGAGCTACTAGCGCCAACACAGATACGCAGTATTTT. Protein: CASRATSANTDTQYF. This rearrangement joins TRBV10-2 to TRBJ2-3; the match to TRBD2 covers 7 bases. This CDR3 spans 15 amino acids. Trimming took 6 bases from V and 2 from J; bases not matched to a gene: 8. The germline gives CDR1 WSHSY, CDR2 SAAADI.

The rearrangement links TRBV6-5 to TRBJ1-3; D may be TRBD1 (6 bases). The CDR3 runs to 14 residues. Germline CDR1 MNHEY, CDR2 SVGAGI. Trimming removed 5 bases from V and 9 bases from J, with 17 bases in between. CDR3 sequence reads: CASSTDRGRGTIYF. The CDR3 DNA reads as TGTGCCAGCAGTACGGACAGAGGACGTGGCACCATATATTTT.

This chain links TRBV7-9 with TRBJ1-1; tentative D call: TRBD1 (6 bases). Germline lookup yields CDR1 SEHNR and CDR2 FQNEAQ (reference sequence). The germline V and J ends were trimmed by 5 bases and 0 bases, with 16 bases remaining between them. The CDR3 consists of 16 residues. The CDR3 loop is CASSQDRLGVNTEAFF. The CDR3, as DNA: TGTGCCAGCAGCCAAGACAGGTTAGGGGTGAACACTGAAGCTTTCTTT.

The chain is built from TRBV6-6 and TRBJ2-2; perhaps TRBD2 as D (6 bases). The V and J ends lost 3 bases and 6 bases respectively, with 14 bases between them. The CDR3 sequence is 15 residues long. Germline V CDR1 and CDR2: MNHNY, SVGAGI (reference sequence). The CDR3 loop is CASSYAGGDAGELFF. The CDR3 region has the DNA TGTGCCAGCAGTTATGCGGGCGGGGACGCCGGGGAGCTGTTTTTT.

This chain uses TRBV27 with TRBJ1-2; TRBD1 matches 8 bases. The CDR3 is made up of 17 amino acids. Germline V lookup: CDR1 MNHEY, CDR2 SMNVEV (reference sequence). Trimming took 3 bases from V and 7 from J; bases not matched to a gene: 16. The CDR3 DNA reads as TGTGCCAGCAGTTTGGCCCAGGGGGCATCCGTGATCGGTGGCTACACCTTC. It is translated as CASSLAQGASVIGGYTF.

This chain joins TRBV20-1 and TRBJ2-3, with D perhaps matching TRBD1 (6 bases). The CDR3 loop spans 11 amino acids. Trimming pared 6 bases from V and 6 bases from J, leaving 10 bases between. In germline, CDR1 is DFQATT, CDR2 SNEGSKA (reference sequence). The CDR3 spells CSAPTGDTQYF. The DNA for the CDR3 is TGCAGTGCGCCAACAGGGGATACGCAGTATTTT.

Only a few counts were recorded for this clone. J is TRBJ2-1 and V is TRBV11-3, with a tentative D call TRBD2 (5 bases). Deletions cut 1 base from V and 0 bases from J, with 13 bases between. The CDR3 is 17 residues long. CDR1 is SGHNT, CDR2 YENEEA, per germline. In nucleotides, the CDR3 is TGTGCCAGCAGCTTAGGGGCGGGTCCGAGCTCCTACAATGAGCAGTTCTTC. Its translation is CASSLGAGPSSYNEQFF.

There are a few counts of this clone. This chain uses TRBV2 with TRBJ2-7, with 8 bases fitting TRBD1. Per germline, CDR1 SNHLY and CDR2 FYNNEI. V shed 6 bases, J shed 5 bases, and the junction held 6 bases outside the gene matches. This CDR3 spans 13 amino acids. CDR3 amino acids: CASSEDRVHEQYF. The DNA for the CDR3 is TGTGCCAGCAGCGAGGACAGGGTTCACGAGCAGTACTTC.

V is TRBV5-6 and J is TRBJ1-1, with D maybe TRBD1 (6 bases). Per germline, CDR1 SGHDT and CDR2 YYEEEE. With 3 bases removed from V and 6 bases from J, the gap between germline ends came to 6 bases. This CDR3 spans 11 amino acids. CDR3 loop: CASSYRAEAFF. The CDR3 bases are TGTGCCAGCAGCTACAGGGCTGAAGCTTTCTTT.

The CDR3, as DNA: TGTGCCATCAGTGAGTCCCGGACAGGTTTCTTGACTAACACTGAAGCTTTCTTT. This sequence encodes CAISESRTGFLTNTEAFF. The chain uses TRBV10-3 and TRBJ1-1, with 7 bases identical to TRBD1. The CDR3 has 18 amino acids. CDR1 is ENHRY and CDR2 is SYGVKD in the germline V gene. Trimming cost V 0 bases and J 2 bases; bases outside gene matches: 12.

V and J are TRBV2 and TRBJ2-7, with 16 bases matching TRBD2. The V segment lost 6 bases and the J segment 12 bases; nucleotides outside the gene matches: 20. CDR3 size: 18 residues. Looked up from germline, CDR1 is SNHLY and CDR2 is FYNNEI. CDR3 loop: CASRPSPGLAGGPSSPYF. CDR3 nucleotide sequence: TGTGCCAGCAGGCCCTCACCGGGACTAGCGGGAGGGCCGTCAAGTCCGTACTTC.

The genes are TRBV13 and TRBJ2-7; 10 positions match TRBD2. Per germline, CDR1 PRHDT and CDR2 FYEKMQ (reference sequence). Trimming at V came to 4 bases and at J to 2 bases, leaving 8 bases not matched to a gene. This CDR3 has 16 amino acids. The CDR3 spells CASSSTGLAIPYEQYF. CDR3 sequence (DNA): TGTGCCAGCAGCTCTACGGGACTAGCGATCCCCTACGAGCAGTACTTC. The whole variable domain, remainder taken from reference TRBV13 and TRBJ2-7, is AAGVIQSPRHLIKEKRETATLKCYPIPRHDTVYWYQQGPGQDPQFLISFYEKMQSDKGSIPDRFSAQQFSDYHSELNMSSLELGDSALYFCASSSTGLAIPYEQYFGPGTRLTVT.

As DNA, the CDR3 is TGTGCCGCTTCCGACAGGGGAGGCGTGAACACTGAAGCTTTCTTT. This sequence encodes CAASDRGGVNTEAFF. The V gene is TRBV10-3, the J gene TRBJ1-1, with 8 bases matching TRBD1. CDR1 and CDR2 from the germline V gene are ENHRY and SYGVKD. Trimming at V came to 11 bases and at J to 0 bases, leaving 11 bases not matched to a gene. The CDR3 spans 15 residues.

The rearrangement links TRBV19 to TRBJ2-2, with D possibly being TRBD2 (5 bases). Looked up from germline, CDR1 is LNHDA and CDR2 is SQIVND (reference sequence). This CDR3 comprises 14 residues. V gave up 0 bases and J gave up 4 bases, with 6 bases separating them. This chain's CDR3 is CASSIDRGTGELFF. As DNA, the CDR3 is TGTGCCAGTAGTATAGATCGGGGCACCGGGGAGCTGTTTTTT.

V usage is TRBV18 and J usage is TRBJ1-3; TRBD1 is a possible D gene (6 bases). Germline CDR1 is KGHSH and CDR2 is LQKENI. Trimming removed 3 bases from V and 0 bases from J, with 21 bases in between. The CDR3 runs to 19 residues. The CDR3 loop is CASSPVPPSGTSSGNTIYF. The DNA for the CDR3 is TGTGCCAGCTCACCCGTCCCCCCCAGTGGGACAAGCTCTGGAAACACCATATATTTT.

This clone was observed a single time. The chain has TRBV5-4 and TRBJ1-3; D call uncertain. Trimming took off 0 bases at V and 2 bases at J, with 9 bases between the two ends. From germline, CDR1 is SGHNT and CDR2 YYREEE (reference sequence). The length of the CDR3 is 15 residues. CDR3 sequence: CASSLEDTAGNTIYF. In nucleotides, the CDR3 is TGTGCCAGCAGCTTGGAAGATACGGCTGGAAACACCATATATTTT.

The rearrangement joins TRBV5-1 to TRBJ2-7, with TRBD2 matching 10 bases. V gave up 0 bases and J gave up 2 bases; unmatched junction bases: 5. From germline, CDR1 is SGHRS and CDR2 YFSETQ. This CDR3 has 16 amino acids. The CDR3 is CASSLESSGSTYEQYF. CDR3 in DNA: TGCGCCAGCAGCTTGGAATCTAGCGGGAGTACCTACGAGCAGTACTTC.